The source of this T cell receptor beta chain is a study of T cell responses to AZD1222 COVID-19 vaccine. Regarding the study as a whole: Baseline seropositives among AZD1222 recipients totaled only 5 to 7. The donor group comprised mostly white British people and more females; the analysis possibly underestimated clonal diversity. Variant regions that are unmutated are reportedly the target of nearly half of spike-specific TCRs.

Comment on this clone: Its antigen is currently unknown.

The protocol was immunoSEQ multiplex PCR, while the TCRdb copy is restricted to in-frame clones and leaves out a portion. The table lists approximately 130,000 clones, 80% to 95% of them singletons. Germline trimming cut 4 bases from V and 5 bases from J; bases unmatched to any gene: 8. Germline V gene sequence: CDR1 KGHDR, CDR2 SFDVKD. CDR3 length: 16 residues. The sequence derives from an adult who received the MenACWY meningococcal vaccine as a control. Material: peripheral blood, obtained 28 days after the second dose of the MenACWY control vaccine. This chain connects TRBV24-1 to TRBJ2-2; 8 positions agree with TRBD1. CDR3 sequence reads: CATSDYQGAWTGELFF. CDR3 nucleotide sequence: TGTGCCACCAGTGACTACCAGGGGGCCTGGACCGGGGAGCTGTTTTTT.